A single sample gave rise to the 14 T cell receptor beta chains below, sequenced in a study of blood T cell repertoires in COVID-19. TCRdb keeps only in-frame clones here, not all; method: immunoSEQ multiplex PCR. The sample lists more than 90,000 clones, approximately 80% occurring once. Material for sequencing was peripheral blood. The receptors here all came from a woman in her 70s with acute or convalescent COVID-19.

J is TRBJ1-4 and V is TRBV6-5; the match to TRBD1 covers 8 bases. CDR1 is MNHEY and CDR2 is SVGAGI in the germline V gene. The ends lost 7 bases at V and 5 bases at J; junction bases unmatched: 6. The length of the CDR3 is 14 residues. As DNA, the CDR3 is TGTGCCAGCACTGGACAGGGAATGAATGAAAAACTGTTTTTT. Translation: CASTGQGMNEKLFF.

The rearrangement joins TRBV24-1 to TRBJ2-3, with TRBD1 identical over 8 bases. Germline assignment: CDR1 KGHDR and CDR2 SFDVKD. V trimming: 0 bases; J trimming: 15 bases; junction bases outside the gene matches: 4. This CDR3 has 12 amino acids. CDR3 sequence reads: CATSDLGDRHYF. As DNA, the CDR3 is TGTGCCACCAGTGATTTGGGGGACAGGCACTATTTT.

This clone was seen a few times. V gene TRBV6-5 combines with J gene TRBJ1-6; the D gene is possibly TRBD1 (6 bases). Per germline, CDR1 MNHEY and CDR2 SVGAGI. CDR3 length equals 14 residues. Trimming left V 5 bases short and J 8 bases short, with 13 bases between. The CDR3 DNA follows: TGTGCCAGCAGTATGGCAGGGGCGGATTCACCCCTCCACTTT. Protein sequence: CASSMAGADSPLHF.

This chain links TRBV5-1 with TRBJ2-5; D not resolved. V lost 0 bases and J lost 4, with 13 bases in between. The germline gives CDR1 SGHRS, CDR2 YFSETQ. There are 15 residues in the CDR3. CDR3 coding DNA: TGCGCCAGCAGCTTGGAGGCAGGCAGTCGAGAGACCCAGTACTTC. Its protein product is CASSLEAGSRETQYF.

The chain is built from TRBV4-1 and TRBJ1-5; the D gene is possibly TRBD1 (5 bases). This CDR3 has 17 residues. Looked up from germline, CDR1 is MGHRA and CDR2 is YSYEKL. The V and J ends lost 0 bases and 0 bases respectively, with 12 bases between them. The chain's CDR3 is CASSQEAGDYSNQPQHF. DNA for the CDR3: TGCGCCAGCAGCCAAGAAGCGGGGGATTATAGCAATCAGCCCCAGCATTTT.

This clone is a singleton in its sample. The V and J genes are TRBV14 and TRBJ2-3; D remains unclear. The CDR3 covers 14 residues. Per germline, CDR1 SGHDN and CDR2 FVKESK. V dropped 2 bases and J dropped 4 bases, with 10 bases sitting between them. For the CDR3, the DNA is TGTGCCAGCAGCCAACTTTTCGGAGCAGATACGCAGTATTTT. Protein product: CASSQLFGADTQYF. Full variable domain (rest looked up from reference TRBV14 and TRBJ2-3): EAGVTQFPSHSVIEKGQTVTLRCDPISGHDNLYWYRRVMGKEIKFLLHFVKESKQDESGMPNNRFLAERTGGTYSTLKVQPAELEDSGVYFCASSQLFGADTQYFGPGTRLTVL.

The genes are TRBV5-5 and TRBJ1-5; D is uncertain. The ends were cut back, 3 bases at V and 5 bases at J, with 9 bases in the middle. The CDR3 extends over 13 amino acids. Germline V gene data show CDR1 as SGHKS and CDR2 as YYEKEE (reference sequence). In nucleotides, the CDR3 is TGTGCCAGCAGCTCCGACACAGATCAGCCCCAGCATTTT. It codes for CASSSDTDQPQHF.

V and J are TRBV6-1 and TRBJ1-1, with a weak D call TRBD1 (6 bases). This CDR3 is built from 15 residues. V was cut by 1 base and J by 8 bases, with 17 bases left in between. Germline-derived CDR1 and CDR2 are MNHNS and SASEGT. The CDR3 sequence: CASSEGSTGNKEAFF. The CDR3 DNA is TGTGCCAGCAGTGAAGGATCCACAGGGAATAAGGAAGCTTTCTTT.

The chain carries TRBV6-5 and TRBJ2-2; D possibly corresponds to TRBD2 (7 bases). The CDR3 consists of 14 residues. Trimming pared 8 bases from V and 4 bases from J, leaving 14 bases between. Germline assignment: CDR1 MNHEY and CDR2 SVGAGI. The CDR3 region has the DNA TGTGCCAGCGGGGGGGGGCGAAGCACCGGGGAGCTGTTTTTT. It yields the protein CASGGGRSTGELFF.

V usage is TRBV6-5 and J usage is TRBJ2-1; 10 bases are shared with TRBD2. Germline CDR1 and CDR2: MNHEY and SVGAGI. V lost 7 bases to trimming and J lost 10 bases; unmatched junction nucleotides: 10. CDR3 length equals 14 residues. CDR3 amino acids: CASNLSGRAKEQFF. The CDR3 nucleotides read TGTGCCAGCAACTTGAGCGGGAGGGCCAAGGAGCAGTTCTTC.

The CDR3 sequence is CASSLDRRRTGWILGQYF. The CDR3 DNA is TGTGCCAGCAGCTTAGATCGGAGAAGGACGGGATGGATATTGGGGCAGTACTTC. This rearrangement joins TRBV11-2 to TRBJ2-7; tentatively, D is TRBD2 (5 bases). This CDR3 is built from 18 residues. Trimming stripped 0 bases from V and 9 bases from J, with 27 bases between. Per germline, CDR1 SGHAT and CDR2 FQNNGV.

This rearrangement joins TRBV9 to TRBJ2-2; D is unclear. The CDR3 runs to 18 residues. CDR1 and CDR2 from the germline V gene are SGDLS and YYNGEE. Trimming left V 2 bases short and J 0 bases short, with 17 bases between. CDR3 region: CASSVERHGRSNTGELFF. The DNA of the CDR3 is TGTGCCAGCAGCGTCGAGAGACACGGTCGTTCGAACACCGGGGAGCTGTTTTTT.

This chain connects TRBV6-6 to TRBJ2-7, with 7 bases matching TRBD1. The length of the CDR3 is 15 residues. Germline V gene data show CDR1 as MNHNY and CDR2 as SVGAGI (reference sequence). V shed 5 bases, J shed 0 bases, and the junction held 7 bases outside the gene matches. CDR3 nucleotide sequence: TGTGCCAGCAGTATCGGGACAGACCGCTCCTACGAGCAGTACTTC. Encoded protein: CASSIGTDRSYEQYF.

This clone has a handful of counts. Here the CDR3 DNA reads TGCGCCAGCAGCCGAGGGACAGCCTTAGTTTATGGCTACACCTTC. Translated: CASSRGTALVYGYTF. The chain carries TRBV5-1 and TRBJ1-2, with 7 bases fitting TRBD1. Trimming took 4 bases from V and 5 from J; bases not matched to a gene: 11. Germline V gene sequence: CDR1 SGHRS, CDR2 YFSETQ. This CDR3 region has 15 residues. The variable domain in full, with the rest retrieved from reference TRBV5-1 and TRBJ1-2, is KAGVTQTPRYLIKTRGQQVTLSCSPISGHRSVSWYQQTPGQGLQFLFEYFSETQRNKGNFPGRFSGRQFSNSRSEMNVSTLELGDSALYLCASSRGTALVYGYTFGSGTRLTVV.